Below, 23 T cell receptor beta chains from the same sample are listed, as sequenced in a study of T cell responses to AZD1222 COVID-19 vaccine. Profiled with immunoSEQ multiplex PCR; TCRdb holds only in-frame clones, not every one. The table has about 120,000 clones, about 90% seen once. Sequences were derived from peripheral blood, sampled on day 0 of MenACWY control vaccination. The receptor set was obtained from an adult in good health.

DNA for the CDR3: TGCGCCAGCAGCTCAGACAGGGGGCCCTACGAGCAGTACTTC. This sequence encodes CASSSDRGPYEQYF. The chain uses TRBV5-1 and TRBJ2-7, with 10 bases identical to TRBD1. From germline, CDR1 is SGHRS and CDR2 YFSETQ. This CDR3 region has 14 residues. J gave up 2 bases and V 3 bases, and 2 bases lay outside the gene matches.

The chain recombines TRBV4-1 with TRBJ2-1; TRBD2 might be the D (5 bases). The length of the CDR3 is 14 residues. V lost 0 bases, J lost 9 bases, and 12 bases lay in between. Germline CDR1 MGHRA, CDR2 YSYEKL. The CDR3 bases are TGCGCCAGCAGCCAAGAGAAGGCAGAGGGTGAGCAGTTCTTC. Translating gives CASSQEKAEGEQFF.

The chain joins TRBV7-2 to TRBJ2-1, with D tentatively TRBD2 (6 bases). The CDR3 spans 15 residues. The V and J ends lost 2 bases and 8 bases respectively, with 16 bases between them. CDR1 is SGHTA and CDR2 is FQGNSA in the germline V gene. CDR3 amino acids: CASSLRLAPGYEQFF. The CDR3 nucleotides are TGTGCCAGCAGCTTACGGCTAGCGCCTGGATATGAGCAGTTCTTC. Combining the CDR3 with reference TRBV7-2 and TRBJ2-1 gives the whole variable domain GAGVSQSPSNKVTEKGKDVELRCDPISGHTALYWYRQSLGQGLEFLIYFQGNSAPDKSGLPSDRFSAERTGGSVSTLTIQRTQQEDSAVYLCASSLRLAPGYEQFFGPGTRLTVL.

The V and J genes are TRBV28 and TRBJ2-7; maybe TRBD2 (7 bases). Germline V lookup: CDR1 MDHEN, CDR2 SYDVKM. This CDR3 spans 17 amino acids. V gave up 7 bases and J gave up 0 bases, with 22 bases separating them. The CDR3 region has the DNA TGTGCCAGCACCTTGCGGGGGCTCGGCCCCTCCTCCTACGAGCAGTACTTC. Protein: CASTLRGLGPSSYEQYF.

This rearrangement joins TRBV5-5 to TRBJ1-6; the D is unclear. V was cut by 2 bases and J by 8 bases, with 8 bases left in between. From germline, CDR1 is SGHKS and CDR2 YYEKEE (reference sequence). The CDR3 runs to 13 residues. Written as DNA, the CDR3 is TGTGCCAGCAGCTTAACGGTTGATTCACCCCTCCACTTT. Translated, it gives CASSLTVDSPLHF.

The chain couples TRBV7-9 to TRBJ2-7; D remains ambiguous. The CDR3 spans 14 residues. V shed 0 bases and J shed 5 bases, with 11 bases lying between them. CDR1 and CDR2 (germline): SEHNR, FQNEAQ (reference sequence). CDR3 bases: TGTGCCAGCAGCTTAGCGCGTCCCGCCCACGAGCAGTACTTC. Its protein product is CASSLARPAHEQYF.

This chain links TRBV2 with TRBJ2-7, with D perhaps matching TRBD2 (6 bases). The CDR3 consists of 14 residues. Per germline, CDR1 SNHLY and CDR2 FYNNEI. The V gene lost 3 bases and the J gene lost 4 bases, with 13 bases spanning the gap. The CDR3 loop reads CASSDRREDYEQYF. For the CDR3, the DNA is TGTGCCAGCAGTGATAGGAGGGAGGATTACGAGCAGTACTTC.

This clone was found once. V usage is TRBV5-1 and J usage is TRBJ2-7; possibly TRBD2 for D (5 bases). Germline values: CDR1 SGHRS, CDR2 YFSETQ. The CDR3 spans 15 residues. Between the trimmed V and J ends, which lost 0 bases and 3 bases, there was a span of 13 bases. The CDR3 loop reads CASSLGGPLGYEQYF. As DNA, the CDR3 is TGCGCCAGCAGCTTGGGAGGGCCACTAGGCTACGAGCAGTACTTC.

This clone was seen a handful of times. The chain uses TRBV10-3 and TRBJ1-5; 8 bases are a match to TRBD1. Trimming took 0 bases from V and 6 from J; bases not matched to a gene: 7. The CDR3 is made up of 16 amino acids. CDR1 is ENHRY and CDR2 is SYGVKD in the germline V gene. In nucleotides, the CDR3 is TGTGCCATCAGTGAGTCGATGACAGGGGAGGGTCAGCCCCAGCATTTT. It yields the protein CAISESMTGEGQPQHF.

The V gene is TRBV29-1, the J gene TRBJ1-2; D may be TRBD1 (5 bases). This CDR3 has 11 residues. Per germline, CDR1 SQVTM and CDR2 ANQGSEA. The V gene lost 4 bases and the J gene lost 6 bases, with 9 bases spanning the gap. For the CDR3, the DNA is TGCAGCGTTGCCCGGGGGAATGGCTACACCTTC. Translating it yields CSVARGNGYTF.

The chain employs TRBV5-1 and TRBJ2-7, with a possible D match to TRBD2 (6 bases). Deletions cut 1 base from V and 1 base from J, with 9 bases between. The CDR3 contains 14 residues. The germline gives CDR1 SGHRS, CDR2 YFSETQ. The CDR3, as DNA: TGCGCCAGCAGCTTGCGGGAGACTTCCTACGAGCAGTACTTC. This encodes CASSLRETSYEQYF.

The chain is built from TRBV5-5 and TRBJ1-2; D not certain. Trimming removed 1 base from V and 4 bases from J, with 14 bases in between. CDR3 length equals 15 residues. From germline, CDR1 is SGHKS and CDR2 YYEKEE (reference sequence). This CDR3 is CASSLWPTVTYGYTF. In DNA, the CDR3 is TGTGCCAGCAGCTTGTGGCCAACTGTAACCTATGGCTACACCTTC.

The chain combines TRBV9 with TRBJ1-2; weak D call: TRBD1 (6 bases). The CDR3 is made up of 15 amino acids. Germline V gene sequence: CDR1 SGDLS, CDR2 YYNGEE. The ends were cut back, 4 bases at V and 7 bases at J, with 20 bases in the middle. The chain's CDR3 is CASSIPGEGLGGYTF. In DNA, the CDR3 is TGTGCCAGCAGCATCCCAGGGGAGGGGCTTGGTGGCTACACCTTC.

V and J are TRBV19 and TRBJ1-5; tentatively, D is TRBD1 (6 bases). This CDR3 contains 15 residues. V shed 7 bases and J shed 2 bases, with 15 bases lying between them. The germline V gene encodes CDR1 LNHDA and CDR2 SQIVND (reference sequence). CDR3 in DNA: TGTGCCAGTAAGGGGGGCCATAGCGGCAATCAGCCCCAGCATTTT. Protein product: CASKGGHSGNQPQHF.

V and J are TRBV7-6 and TRBJ2-7; TRBD2 matches 12 bases. Trimming removed 5 bases from V and 2 bases from J; junction bases left unmatched: 4. The germline V gene encodes CDR1 SGHVS and CDR2 FNYEAQ. This CDR3 comprises 15 residues. The CDR3 DNA sequence: TGTGCCAGCAGCCCCGGACTAGCGGGAACCTACGAGCAGTACTTC. This encodes CASSPGLAGTYEQYF.

V and J are TRBV7-9 and TRBJ2-2; D gene uncertain. Deletions cut 4 bases from V and 6 bases from J, with 3 bases between. The CDR3 covers 11 residues. Germline V gene lookup returns CDR1 SEHNR and CDR2 FQNEAQ (reference sequence). The CDR3 is CASSSPGELFF. The CDR3 DNA reads as TGTGCCAGCAGCTCGCCCGGGGAGCTGTTTTTT.

This clone has only one observation. The chain employs TRBV4-1 and TRBJ1-1; the D gene is possibly TRBD1 (6 bases). V shed 4 bases and J shed 1 base, with 13 bases lying between them. Germline loops: CDR1 MGHRA, CDR2 YSYEKL. CDR3 length: 15 amino acids. CDR3 coding DNA: TGCGCCAGCAGCCGACGGGACACTCGGAACACTGAAGCTTTCTTT. Its translation: CASSRRDTRNTEAFF.

This clone was recorded only once. The chain employs TRBV6-5 and TRBJ2-7; TRBD1 matches 8 bases. V lost 6 bases and J lost 2; bases outside the gene matches: 6. The V gene's germline CDR1 is MNHEY and CDR2 SVGAGI. The CDR3 has 14 amino acids. The chain's CDR3 is CASSRQGLPYEQYF. In nucleotides, the CDR3 is TGTGCCAGCAGCCGACAGGGGCTTCCCTACGAGCAGTACTTC.

CDR3 in amino acids: CASSGHRRAGELFF. DNA for the CDR3: TGTGCCAGCAGTGGGCATCGGCGCGCGGGGGAGCTGTTTTTT. V is TRBV28 and J is TRBJ2-2, with D uncertain. The V gene's germline CDR1 is MDHEN and CDR2 SYDVKM. The CDR3 loop spans 14 amino acids. V lost 5 bases to trimming and J lost 8 bases, with 15 bases between them.

Notes on this clone: At one end the junction does not follow the germline gene, possibly because of a read error. The chain uses TRBV6-1 and TRBJ1-1; D is ambiguous. The length of the CDR3 is 14 residues. From germline, CDR1 is MNHNS and CDR2 SASEGT. The CDR3 protein is CASSKALSRTEAFF. CDR3 nucleotide sequence: TGTGCCAGCAGTAAAGCCCTATCCAGGACTGAAGCTTTCTTT.

The V call is TRBV7-3, the J call TRBJ2-6; 7 bases fit TRBD1. Germline V gives CDR1 SGHTA, CDR2 FQGTGA. The CDR3 runs to 17 residues. Losses at the gene ends were 5 bases for V and 2 bases for J; bases not matched to a gene: 9. The CDR3 spells CASSGPRGQTGANVLTF. Here the CDR3 DNA reads TGTGCCAGCAGCGGCCCTAGGGGACAGACTGGGGCCAACGTCCTGACTTTC.

The rearrangement uses TRBV9 and TRBJ1-5; the D gene is possibly TRBD1 (5 bases). From germline, CDR1 is SGDLS and CDR2 YYNGEE. The germline V and J ends were trimmed by 3 bases and 2 bases, with 12 bases remaining between them. The CDR3 is 15 amino acids. Written as DNA, the CDR3 is TGTGCCAGCAGCGGGGACGGGCAGGGCAATCAGCCCCAGCATTTT. This sequence encodes CASSGDGQGNQPQHF. The full variable domain, in which reference TRBV9 and TRBJ1-5 provide the parts outside the CDR3, is DSGVTQTPKHLITATGQRVTLRCSPRSGDLSVYWYQQSLDQGLQFLIQYYNGEERAKGNILERFSAQQFPDLHSELNLSSLELGDSALYFCASSGDGQGNQPQHFGDGTRLSIL.

V gene TRBV4-2 combines with J gene TRBJ2-6; the match to TRBD1 covers 10 bases. The CDR3 covers 17 residues. V was pared by 1 base and J by 3 bases, with 3 bases of the junction left unmatched. Per the germline V gene, CDR1 is LGHNA and CDR2 is YNFKEQ. The CDR3 DNA sequence: TGTGCCAGCAGCCAAGGACAGGGGGCGGGTGGGGCCAACGTCCTGACTTTC. Its protein product is CASSQGQGAGGANVLTF.